One sample yielded the 3 T cell receptor beta chains listed below, sequenced in a study of cytomegalovirus exposure and HLA in healthy donors. The data were produced by immunoSEQ multiplex PCR, yet TCRdb's version contains in-frame clones alone and is incomplete. Of some 180,000 clones detected, 86% appear once; the ten largest clones hold 6% to 8.5%. Sequencing input: PBMCs. These receptors originate from a young man in good health and CMV-seropositive.

This chain uses TRBV7-7 with TRBJ2-2; D is possibly TRBD1 or TRBD2 (6 bases each). Trimming took 5 bases from V and 7 from J, leaving 17 bases between them. The germline V gene has CDR1 SSHAT and CDR2 FNYEAQ (reference sequence). The length of the CDR3 is 15 residues. The chain's CDR3 is CASSPLGGPIGELFF. The CDR3 DNA is TGTGCCAGCAGCCCCTTAGGGGGGCCGATCGGGGAGCTGTTTTTT.

V is TRBV6-5 and J is TRBJ1-6, with a weak D call TRBD1 (6 bases). CDR1 MNHEY and CDR2 SVGAGI come from the germline V gene. Trimming took off 3 bases at V and 6 bases at J, with 12 bases between the two ends. The CDR3 runs to 15 residues. CDR3 sequence (DNA): TGTGCCAGCAGTTATGACTTGGACAGTAATTCACCCCTCCACTTT. It yields the protein CASSYDLDSNSPLHF.

This chain links TRBV5-1 with TRBJ1-2; maybe TRBD1 (6 bases). The CDR3 is 15 amino acids. V gave up 2 bases and J gave up 12 bases, with 23 bases separating them. Germline V gene lookup returns CDR1 SGHRS and CDR2 YFSETQ. The CDR3 nucleotides are TGCGCCAGCAGCTTTGAACGCCGAGGACAGACCGACGACACCTTC. Its translation: CASSFERRGQTDDTF.